The 20 T cell receptor beta chains given below trace back to one sample, sequenced in a study of blood T cells in healthy people across ages. A J-beta primer mix and a sample-barcoded 5' primer were used in a second PCR of about 6 to 12 cycles. In TCRdb, the 5' RACE reads were re-called with MiXCR into one record per CDR3 protein. The repertoire holds about 680,000 distinct CDR3 sequences, about half seen once, with approximately 32% in the top ten. The sequencing sample was made of blood. The source is a woman aged 60 to 75 in good health.

About this clonotype itself: It may be a read error: a sequence one base away is much more abundant. The V call is TRBV10-3, the J call TRBJ1-1; maybe TRBD1 (5 bases). From germline, CDR1 is ENHRY and CDR2 SYGVKD. CDR3 length: 18 residues. Trimming stripped 3 bases from V and 0 bases from J, with 20 bases between. For the CDR3, the DNA is TGTGCCATCAGTGACATCTCCGCGGGGGGATTCATGAACACTGAAGCTTTCTTT. Translating gives CAISDISAGGFMNTEAFF.

This sequence joins TRBV6-2 or TRBV6-3 and TRBJ1-5; D call uncertain. The CDR3 runs 11 residues. Germline V gene lookup returns CDR1 MNHEY and CDR2 SVGEGT. V was shortened by 2 bases and J by 10 bases, with 6 bases between the two germline ends. The chain's CDR3 is CASSYGGPQHF. CDR3 nucleotide sequence: TGTGCCAGCAGTTACGGTGGTCCCCAGCATTTT.

CDR3 in DNA: TGTGCCAGCAGCTTGGGACCGAACTCCTACAATGAGCAGTTCTTC. This gives the protein CASSLGPNSYNEQFF. The rearrangement joins TRBV5-5 to TRBJ2-1; D uncertain. The V and J ends lost 0 bases and 0 bases respectively, with 7 bases between them. CDR3 length: 15 amino acids. Germline V gene lookup returns CDR1 SGHKS and CDR2 YYEKEE (reference sequence). Full variable domain (remainder filled in from reference TRBV5-5 and TRBJ2-1): DAGVTQSPTHLIKTRGQQVTLRCSPISGHKSVSWYQQVLGQGPQFIFQYYEKEERGRGNFPDRFSARQFPNYSSELNVNALLLGDSALYLCASSLGPNSYNEQFFGPGTRLTVL.

This clonotype was detected only a few times. The chain has TRBV7-9 and TRBJ2-7; 10 bases align to TRBD1. V lost 5 bases to trimming and J lost 5 bases; unmatched junction nucleotides: 12. Germline values: CDR1 SEHNR, CDR2 FQNEAQ (reference sequence). The CDR3 has 16 amino acids. CDR3 nucleotide sequence: TGTGCCAGCAGCCCAAACCCTCGGACAGGGGGACACGAGCAGTACTTC. This translates into CASSPNPRTGGHEQYF. The whole variable domain, filled in from reference TRBV7-9 and TRBJ2-7, reads DTGVSQNPRHKITKRGQNVTFRCDPISEHNRLYWYRQTLGQGPEFLTYFQNEAQLEKSRLLSDRFSAERPKGSFSTLEIQRTEQGDSAMYLCASSPNPRTGGHEQYFGPGTRLTVT.

The rearrangement joins TRBV7-9 to TRBJ1-4; D is perhaps TRBD1 (5 bases). Germline assignment: CDR1 SEHNR and CDR2 FQNEAQ (reference sequence). Trimming pared 5 bases from V and 6 bases from J, leaving 13 bases between. CDR3 size: 14 residues. The CDR3 region has the DNA TGTGCCAGCAGCCTGACAGCGGGCGATGAAAAACTGTTTTTT. Translating it yields CASSLTAGDEKLFF. Full variable domain (rest looked up from reference TRBV7-9 and TRBJ1-4): DTGVSQNPRHKITKRGQNVTFRCDPISEHNRLYWYRQTLGQGPEFLTYFQNEAQLEKSRLLSDRFSAERPKGSFSTLEIQRTEQGDSAMYLCASSLTAGDEKLFFGSGTQLSVL.

The gene calls are TRBV20-1 and TRBJ2-1, with 10 bases identical to TRBD2. CDR1 and CDR2 (germline): DFQATT, SNEGSKA (reference sequence). V was clipped by 0 bases and J by 3 bases; unmatched bases: 5. CDR3 length: 16 residues. CDR3 bases: TGCAGTGCTAGAGATTGGGCTAGCGGGAGCTACAATGAGCAGTTCTTC. Translation: CSARDWASGSYNEQFF.

Here the CDR3 DNA reads TGTGCCATCAGTGAGTTCTCTAGCGGGAGTACTTACAATGAGCAGTTCTTC. It translates to CAISEFSSGSTYNEQFF. The V gene is TRBV10-3, the J gene TRBJ2-1; 10 bases match TRBD2. V dropped 1 base and J dropped 4; count of bases not matched to a gene: 7. The CDR3 runs to 17 residues. CDR1 is ENHRY, CDR2 SYGVKD, per germline.

This sequence joins TRBV18 and TRBJ2-5; 8 positions agree with TRBD2. Germline V gene sequence: CDR1 KGHSH, CDR2 LQKENI. Losses at the gene ends were 5 bases for V and 0 bases for J; bases not matched to a gene: 5. The CDR3 totals 15 residues. In DNA form, the CDR3 reads TGTGCCAGCTCAGAAGAGCGGGAGTACCAAGAGACCCAGTACTTC. It encodes CASSEEREYQETQYF. The variable domain in full, with the rest retrieved from reference TRBV18 and TRBJ2-5, is NAGVMQNPRHLVRRRGQEARLRCSPMKGHSHVYWYRQLPEEGLKFMVYLQKENIIDESGMPKERFSAEFPKEGPSILRIQQVVRGDSAAYFCASSEEREYQETQYFGPGTRLLVL.

This clonotype was recorded a few times. The rearrangement joins TRBV28 to TRBJ1-2; D not certain. The CDR3 is 15 residues long. Germline CDR1 reads MDHEN; CDR2 reads SYDVKM. Trimming cost V 4 bases and J 3 bases, with 15 bases left between them. CDR3 coding DNA: TGTGCCAGCAGTTCCTACAGCCCGCCCTACTATGGCTACACCTTC. The encoded protein is CASSSYSPPYYGYTF.

This chain links TRBV20-1 with TRBJ1-1; D not certain. The germline CDR1 and CDR2 sequences are DFQATT and SNEGSKA (reference sequence). CDR3 size: 13 residues. V lost 2 bases and J 0 bases, leaving 7 bases between the germline ends. The CDR3 coding sequence is TGCAGTGCTAGACGGTTCATGAACACTGAAGCTTTCTTT. This gives the protein CSARRFMNTEAFF.

V is TRBV7-9 and J is TRBJ2-3; a possible D gene is TRBD2 (6 bases). V lost 5 bases and J lost 0, with 15 bases in between. Per germline, CDR1 SEHNR and CDR2 FQNEAQ (reference sequence). The CDR3 totals 16 residues. The CDR3 is CASSPPGRQSTDTQYF. The CDR3 nucleotides read TGTGCCAGCAGCCCTCCCGGGAGACAAAGCACAGATACGCAGTATTTT.

The CDR3, as DNA: TGCAGTGCTAGACCAGACAGGGAAGCTTTCTTT. This translates into CSARPDREAFF. This chain joins TRBV20-1 and TRBJ1-1, with a possible D match to TRBD1 (6 bases). The CDR3 covers 11 residues. Per the germline V gene, CDR1 is DFQATT and CDR2 is SNEGSKA (reference sequence). The V gene lost 2 bases and the J gene lost 8 bases, with 9 bases spanning the gap.

About this clonotype: A read error is possible here, since a much larger clone lies one base away. The chain employs TRBV20-1 and TRBJ1-4; tentative D call: TRBD1 (5 bases). The germline CDR1 and CDR2 sequences are DFQATT and SNEGSKA (reference sequence). The CDR3 runs to 14 residues. The CDR3 loop is CSAVLPGGNGKLFF. CDR3 nucleotides: TGCAGTGCTGTCCTTCCCGGGGGGAATGGAAAACTGTTTTTT.

In this sample, this clonotype turned up many times. This chain uses TRBV7-2 with TRBJ2-1; D is uncertain. V gave up 3 bases and J gave up 0 bases, with 15 bases separating them. The germline V gene encodes CDR1 SGHTA and CDR2 FQGNSA. The CDR3 contains 17 residues. DNA of the CDR3: TGTGCCAGCAGCTTGACAAGAAGCAGGAACTCCTACAATGAGCAGTTCTTC. It codes for CASSLTRSRNSYNEQFF.

This clonotype turned up a few times. J is TRBJ2-5 and V is TRBV28, with 9 bases fitting TRBD2. V was pared by 4 bases and J by 5 bases, with 8 bases of the junction left unmatched. CDR1 is MDHEN and CDR2 is SYDVKM in the germline V gene. This CDR3 comprises 15 residues. CDR3 in amino acids: CASSSPSGEWETQYF. DNA for the CDR3: TGTGCCAGCAGTTCCCCTAGCGGGGAGTGGGAGACCCAGTACTTC. The full variable domain, with the rest looked up from reference TRBV28 and TRBJ2-5, is DVKVTQSSRYLVKRTGEKVFLECVQDMDHENMFWYRQDPGLGLRLIYFSYDVKMKEKGDIPEGYSVSREKKERFSLILESASTNQTSMYLCASSSPSGEWETQYFGPGTRLLVL.

There are a few counts of this clonotype. This chain joins TRBV7-9 and TRBJ1-2; D gene unclear. The CDR3 length is 14 residues. The V end lost 5 bases, the J end lost 6 bases, and 16 bases lay between the germline ends. Germline V lookup: CDR1 SEHNR, CDR2 FQNEAQ (reference sequence). The CDR3 DNA sequence: TGTGCCAGCAGCGCCGGCGACGCATGGCATGGCTACACCTTC. Encoded protein: CASSAGDAWHGYTF.

CDR3 sequence (DNA): TGTGCCAGCAGCCAAGAAGCCAGCCCCCTGTACTTC. Translated, it gives CASSQEASPLYF. V gene TRBV3-1 combines with J gene TRBJ2-7; D remains unclear. Germline V gene data show CDR1 as LGHDT and CDR2 as YNNKEL (reference sequence). The V and J ends lost 0 bases and 12 bases respectively, with 12 bases between them. CDR3 size: 12 residues.

This clonotype has only a few counts. The V and J genes are TRBV7-2 and TRBJ2-1; no clear D gene. The CDR3 runs to 18 residues. CDR1 is SGHTA, CDR2 FQGNSA, per germline. Trimming cost V 2 bases and J 6 bases, with 23 bases left between them. The CDR3 nucleotides read TGTGCCAGCAGCTTAACCGCCTTTGGCCTCGGAGTTCTCAATGAGCAGTTCTTC. Residues: CASSLTAFGLGVLNEQFF.

This clonotype was counted ten times or more. This rearrangement joins TRBV7-8 to TRBJ2-4; TRBD1 agrees at 11 bases. CDR3 length: 15 amino acids. The V gene's germline CDR1 is SGHVS and CDR2 FQNEAQ. Trimming removed 3 bases from V and 11 bases from J; junction bases left unmatched: 9. The CDR3 protein is CASSFSEGQGAVQYF. CDR3 nucleotides: TGTGCCAGCAGCTTCTCGGAAGGACAGGGGGCCGTTCAGTACTTC.

The chain combines TRBV5-1 with TRBJ2-7, with D perhaps TRBD1 (5 bases). The DNA end is more similar to TRBJ2-5, so the J call may be wrong. CDR1 SGHRS and CDR2 YFSETQ come from the germline V gene. There are 15 residues in the CDR3. Here the CDR3 DNA reads TGCGCCAGCAGTTCGGTAGGGGTTGTTGTGGAGACCCAGTACTTC. Translated, it gives CASSSVGVVVETQYF.